This is a list of T cell receptor beta chains from one sample in a study of blood T cell repertoires in COVID-19. Using immunoSEQ multiplex PCR, the repertoire was profiled, and TCRdb retains in-frame clones only, with some absent. The table records 160,000 or so clones, roughly 77% of them present only once. Sequenced material: peripheral blood. The receptors were gathered from a man in his 70s with active or convalescent COVID-19. Both conserved end residues are part of each CDR3. Fields, in order: clone size, V gene, CDR3 length, J gene, D gene, CDR3 DNA, CDR3 protein. The D gene is left open where the match is weak. Where a row states a size, it is once, few, many or the class of an expanded clone; other rows omit it.

NA,TRBV27,17,TRBJ1-6,TRBD1,TGTGCCAGCAGCCGACAGGGTTTGGACTCCTATAATTCACCCCTCCACTTT,CASSRQGLDSYNSPLHF
NA,TRBV15,15,TRBJ1-5,NA,TGTGCCACCAGCAGAGGAGGGGGGGTCGGACAGCCCCAGCATTTT,CATSRGGGVGQPQHF
NA,TRBV24-1,16,TRBJ2-3,TRBD2,TGTGCCACCAGTGACACTCCTAGCGGGAAGGGAGATACGCAGTATTTT,CATSDTPSGKGDTQYF
NA,TRBV6-4,15,TRBJ2-7,NA,TGTGCCAGCAGTGACTTTGGAGGAGTCGGCGACGAGCAGTACTTC,CASSDFGGVGDEQYF
NA,TRBV27,13,TRBJ1-5,TRBD1,TGTGCCAGCAGGGGGACAGGGTCTCAGCCCCAGCATTTT,CASRGTGSQPQHF
NA,TRBV18,17,TRBJ2-7,TRBD1,TGTGCCAGCTCACCTTCCACAGGGGCGAATCTTAATTACGAGCAGTACTTC,CASSPSTGANLNYEQYF
few,TRBV19,16,TRBJ2-3,TRBD2,TGTGCCAGTAGTACCAGAACTAGCGGGGGGTTACATACGCAGTATTTT,CASSTRTSGGLHTQYF
few,TRBV19,14,TRBJ1-5,NA,TGTGCCAGTAGCGACACAGGGTGGGGTCAGCCCCAGCATTTT,CASSDTGWGQPQHF
NA,TRBV4-3,13,TRBJ1-2,NA,TGCGCCAGCAGCCCCCAGGGTTGGGGTGGCTACACCTTC,CASSPQGWGGYTF
few,TRBV9,14,TRBJ1-1,NA,TGTGCCAGCAGCGTAGTGGCGGGGAACACTGAAGCTTTCTTT,CASSVVAGNTEAFF
NA,TRBV19,16,TRBJ1-4,TRBD1,TGTGCCAGTAGGCCTCATCGCAGGGGGCAGGATGAAAAACTGTTTTTT,CASRPHRRGQDEKLFF
NA,TRBV28,14,TRBJ2-7,TRBD1,TGTGCCAGCATTTCGGGACAGGCCTCCTACGAGCAGTACTTC,CASISGQASYEQYF
NA,TRBV18,17,TRBJ2-4,NA,TGTGCCAGCTCACCACTTATCACTAGGGAGGCCAAAAACATTCAGTACTTC,CASSPLITREAKNIQYF
NA,TRBV2,13,TRBJ1-4,NA,TGTGCCAGCAGTGAGTCGGGTGGCGAAAAACTGTTTTTT,CASSESGGEKLFF
few,TRBV6-1,14,TRBJ2-5,NA,TGTGCCAGCAGTGAAGGCAGGGGCGGAGAGACCCAGTACTTC,CASSEGRGGETQYF
NA,TRBV5-5,15,TRBJ2-6,NA,TGTGCCAGCAGATTCGAGAGCTCTGGGGCCAACGTCCTGACTTTC,CASRFESSGANVLTF
once,TRBV5-1,16,TRBJ1-5,TRBD1,TGCGCCAGCAGCTTCCGGGACAGGAGGAGCAATCAGCCCCAGCATTTT,CASSFRDRRSNQPQHF
NA,TRBV19,15,TRBJ2-1,TRBD1,TGTGCCAGTAGTAACCAGGGACAGGGATACAATGAGCAGTTCTTC,CASSNQGQGYNEQFF
NA,TRBV5-6,15,TRBJ1-4,NA,TGTGCCAGCAGCTCCGTCCCGGGACAAGTGGAAAAACTGTTTTTT,CASSSVPGQVEKLFF
NA,TRBV5-1,17,TRBJ1-4,TRBD1,TGCGCCAGCAGCGGGCGGGGACAGGGTAGAACTAATGAAAAACTGTTTTTT,CASSGRGQGRTNEKLFF
NA,TRBV27,11,TRBJ2-1,TRBD2,TGTGCCAGCAGTCCAGGACTAGTGGAGTTCTTC,CASSPGLVEFF
once,TRBV4-3,11,TRBJ2-1,NA,TGCGCCAGCAGGCGAGGTAATGAGCAGTTCTTC,CASRRGNEQFF
NA,TRBV27,16,TRBJ1-2,TRBD1,TGTGCCAGCAGTGGCGGGACAGGGGACCTAAGAAGTGGCTACACCTTC,CASSGGTGDLRSGYTF
NA,TRBV9,16,TRBJ2-1,NA,TGTGCCAGCAGCTCCCTCCGGGACATACTCTACAATGAGCAGTTCTTC,CASSSLRDILYNEQFF
NA,TRBV5-5,14,TRBJ1-6,NA,TGTGCCAGCAGCTTGGAACGAGGGCGAACACCCCTCCACTTT,CASSLERGRTPLHF
NA,TRBV21-1,16,TRBJ2-7,NA,TGTGCCAGCAGCAAAGGAACAGGGCCTAAGTCGAAAGAGCAGTACTTC,CASSKGTGPKSKEQYF
NA,TRBV5-1,16,TRBJ2-3,NA,TGCGCCAGCAGCTTGGGAGCTATTGAAAACACAGATACGCAGTATTTT,CASSLGAIENTDTQYF
NA,TRBV5-1,16,TRBJ1-5,NA,TGCGCCAGCAGCTTGGATGGGACAAATAGCAATCAGCCCCAGCATTTT,CASSLDGTNSNQPQHF
once,TRBV10-2,15,TRBJ2-4,NA,TGCGCCAGCAGCCCCCAGGGGACCACGTTGAGCATTCAGTACTTC,CASSPQGTTLSIQYF
NA,TRBV30,15,TRBJ2-1,TRBD2,TGTGCCTGGAGTGCGGCGGGAGCTCGTTACAATGAGCAGTTCTTC,CAWSAAGARYNEQFF
NA,TRBV19,13,TRBJ2-1,NA,TGTGCCAGTAGTATAAATCTCCACAATGAGCAGTTCTTC,CASSINLHNEQFF
few,TRBV11-3,15,TRBJ2-7,NA,TGTGCCAGCAGCTTAGATGGCGGGGAAGGGAGGGAGCAGTACTTC,CASSLDGGEGREQYF
few,TRBV19,14,TRBJ2-4,TRBD1,TGTGCCAGTAGCTTCCGGGACAGAGAAAACATTCAGTACTTC,CASSFRDRENIQYF
NA,TRBV7-9,13,TRBJ1-3,TRBD1,TGTGCCACCCAGGGGGGCTCTGGAAACACCATATATTTT,CATQGGSGNTIYF
NA,TRBV2,15,TRBJ2-3,NA,TGTGCCAGCCAACGAAACACGCCTAGCACAGATACGCAGTATTTT,CASQRNTPSTDTQYF
NA,TRBV7-2,14,TRBJ2-3,TRBD1,TGTGCCAGCAGCCTCGACAGGGGGCGGGATACGCAGTATTTT,CASSLDRGRDTQYF
NA,TRBV19,14,TRBJ1-5,NA,TGTGCCAGTAGTTCTGTCCAGGGATCTCAGCCCCAGCATTTT,CASSSVQGSQPQHF
NA,TRBV10-3,17,TRBJ1-3,TRBD1,TGTGCCATCAGTGAGTCTCCTATCGACAGGGTGGGAAACACCATATATTTT,CAISESPIDRVGNTIYF
NA,TRBV7-2,13,TRBJ1-4,NA,TGTGCCAGCAGCTTCCGGGGAGGTGAAAAACTGTTTTTT,CASSFRGGEKLFF
NA,TRBV2,14,TRBJ2-5,TRBD2,TGTGCCAGCAGAAAAAACGGGGGGGTCGAGACCCAGTACTTC,CASRKNGGVETQYF
NA,TRBV5-5,15,TRBJ2-7,TRBD1,TGTGCCAGCAGCTTGCGGGACAGGGGAACCTACGAGCAGTACTTC,CASSLRDRGTYEQYF
NA,TRBV6-9,19,TRBJ2-2,TRBD1,TGTGCCAGCAGTTATTGCCGGACAGGGTACGTAACGGACACCGGGGAGCTGTTTTTT,CASSYCRTGYVTDTGELFF
few,TRBV6-2/TRBV6-3,14,TRBJ2-7,TRBD2,TGTGCCAGCAGTACTAGCGGGGGGCCGTACGAGCAGTACTTC,CASSTSGGPYEQYF
once,TRBV6-6,13,TRBJ1-2,TRBD1,TGTGCCAGCAGTACGTGGACAGGGGACGGCTACACCTTC,CASSTWTGDGYTF
NA,TRBV4-3,16,TRBJ2-7,NA,TGCGCCAGCAGCCAAGATCCAACAGGGCTTGTCTACGAGCAGTACTTC,CASSQDPTGLVYEQYF
once,TRBV12-3/TRBV12-4,11,TRBJ1-2,NA,TGTGCCAGCAGTTTAGTCAGCGCCCACACCTTC,CASSLVSAHTF
NA,TRBV19,17,TRBJ1-1,TRBD1,TGTGCCAGTAGTATGCGCGGGACAGGGAACATGAACACTGAAGCTTTCTTT,CASSMRGTGNMNTEAFF
NA,TRBV19,16,TRBJ1-5,TRBD1,TGTGCCAGTAGTCCGGGGACAGGGGGCGGCAATCAGCCCCAGCATTTT,CASSPGTGGGNQPQHF
few,TRBV12-3/TRBV12-4,13,TRBJ1-5,NA,TGTGCCAGCAGGCTAGGACATAATCAGCCCCAGCATTTT,CASRLGHNQPQHF
NA,TRBV11-3,13,TRBJ1-1,NA,TGTGCCAGCAGCTTAGGGACGGGGTCTGAAGCTTTCTTT,CASSLGTGSEAFF
NA,TRBV27,14,TRBJ1-2,NA,TGTGCCAGCAGTTTATCGGGGCAGGACTATGGCTACACCTTC,CASSLSGQDYGYTF
NA,TRBV7-8,17,TRBJ1-3,NA,TGTGCCAGCAGCTTAGAGGGCGGGGGGCTCTCTGGAAACACCATATATTTT,CASSLEGGGLSGNTIYF
NA,TRBV3-1/TRBV3-2,18,TRBJ1-1,NA,TGTGCCAGCAGCCCTCAATCCTTATTATCAGGGGATGTTTCTGAAGCTTTCTTT,CASSPQSLLSGDVSEAFF
NA,TRBV6-5,12,TRBJ1-2,NA,TGTGCCAGCAGTTATGGGCGAGGGGGCTACACCTTC,CASSYGRGGYTF
once,TRBV5-1,14,TRBJ1-5,NA,TGCGCCAGCAGCTTGGGCAGGGGCAATCAGCCCCAGCATTTT,CASSLGRGNQPQHF
NA,TRBV6-5,14,TRBJ2-3,TRBD2,TGTGCCAGCCATAGCGGGAGTGGCACAGATACGCAGTATTTT,CASHSGSGTDTQYF
few,TRBV4-1,13,TRBJ2-5,NA,TGCGCCAGCAGCTTAACGGTTGCGGAGACCCAGTACTTC,CASSLTVAETQYF
few,TRBV6-5,14,TRBJ2-6,NA,TGTGCCAGCAGGGGACTTTCTGGGGCCAACGTCCTGACTTTC,CASRGLSGANVLTF
NA,TRBV9,15,TRBJ1-1,TRBD1,TGTGCCAGCAGCGGAACAGGGACAGGACACACTGAAGCTTTCTTT,CASSGTGTGHTEAFF